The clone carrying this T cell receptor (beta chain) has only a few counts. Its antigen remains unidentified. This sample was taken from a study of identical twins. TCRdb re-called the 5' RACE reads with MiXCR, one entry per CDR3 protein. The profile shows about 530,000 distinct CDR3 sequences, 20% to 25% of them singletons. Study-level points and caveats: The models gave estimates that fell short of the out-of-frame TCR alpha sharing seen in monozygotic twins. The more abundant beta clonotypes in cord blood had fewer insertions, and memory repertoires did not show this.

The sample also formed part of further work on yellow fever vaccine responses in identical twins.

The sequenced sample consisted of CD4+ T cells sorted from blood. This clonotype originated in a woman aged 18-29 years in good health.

The CDR3 region has the DNA TGCGCCAGCAGCTTGGGAACTATTCACACTGAAGCTTTCTTT. This encodes CASSLGTIHTEAFF. This chain connects TRBV5-1 to TRBJ1-1; no definite D call. This CDR3 region has 14 residues. V lost 0 bases and J lost 3, with 9 bases in between. Per germline, CDR1 SGHRS and CDR2 YFSETQ.